The clone carrying this T cell receptor beta chain was observed at least ten times. Its antigen is as yet unknown. This specimen comes from a study of human T cells and chemical hapten exposure. About the research overall: Slight volume differences across pooled libraries mainly accounted for varying per-sample TCR yields. Overall study findings and caveats: With DPC sensitization, TCRs exceeding 1 in 1000 frequency showed no change.

Per germline, CDR1 LNHDA and CDR2 SQIVND (reference sequence). This CDR3 spans 16 amino acids. V gave up 4 bases and J gave up 0 bases, with 13 bases separating them. One entry per CDR3 protein results from TCRdb running MiXCR on the 5' RACE reads. The sample shows 130,000 or so distinct CDR3 sequences, 4.1% of them seen only once. Unfractionated whole blood served as the source for total RNA extraction. The rearrangement joins TRBV19 to TRBJ2-4; no reliable D call. The receptor's source is a female donor in good health. The CDR3 sequence: CASSKTSTLAKNIQYF. CDR3 bases: TGTGCCAGTAGTAAGACCAGTACTCTAGCCAAAAACATTCAGTACTTC.